The clone carrying this T cell receptor (beta chain) was picked up a small number of times. What it recognizes is unknown. This specimen belongs to a study of spatial heterogeneity in lung cancer. Looking at the study overall: Strong correlation linked TCR transcript counts in tumor regions to a T cell module score derived from matched bulk RNA-seq. For the average unique TCR and UMI combination, more than 8.5 occurrences appeared in raw reads.

Regarding time point: sample taken at primary tumor resection. TCRdb re-analysed the 5' RACE reads in MiXCR, keeping a single row per CDR3 protein. The table shows approximately 9,600 distinct CDR3 sequences, with approximately 5.1% occurring only once. Germline V gives CDR1 SGHTA, CDR2 FQGNSA. Deletions cut 8 bases from V and 3 bases from J, with 10 bases between. The CDR3 runs 12 residues. Whole-study findings and limits: Numbers of ubiquitous and regional expanded TCRs tracked ubiquitous and regional nonsynonymous mutation counts, respectively. Expanded intratumoral alpha and beta TCR counts tracked tumor mutation counts.

The rearrangement uses TRBV7-2 and TRBJ1-1; D unclear. The TCR was taken from a female donor with early-stage non-small cell lung cancer. Sample: lung tumor tissue, taken at surgery. The CDR3 region has the DNA TGTGCCAGCCTAAGGGCATACACTGAAGCTTTCTTT. Translating it yields CASLRAYTEAFF.